This T cell receptor beta chain is drawn from a study of blood T cell repertoires in COVID-19. Measured with immunoSEQ multiplex PCR; TCRdb has only the in-frame clones, and not every one. The sample lists 250,000 to 300,000 clones; about 90% were seen once. Participants were aged roughly 18 to 90 years, lived in around 22 US areas, and enrolled virtually. V lost 0 bases and J 8 bases, leaving 12 bases between the germline ends. Germline CDR1 reads SGHNT; CDR2 reads YYREEE (reference sequence). This CDR3 has 14 residues. Sequenced material: PBMCs or T cells enriched from blood (not recorded which). This TCR derives from a human donor in a cohort exposed to, infected with or recovered from COVID-19 (not recorded which). The donor label of this sample is uncertain. The V and J genes are TRBV5-4 and TRBJ2-1; no clear D. CDR3 coding DNA: TGTGCCAGCAGCTTGGTGCCACCGGGTGATGAGCAGTTCTTC. Translated: CASSLVPPGDEQFF.